These T cell receptor beta chains were read from a single sample in a study of vaccination effects on CD4 cells after COVID-19. Generated by immunoSEQ multiplex PCR, the TCRdb table keeps only in-frame clones and is missing some. This sample has roughly 73,000 clones, with around 70% found just once. These receptors are not linked to any known antigen. The input for sequencing was CD4+ T cells from PBMCs cultured with HIV peptides, taken before COVID-19 vaccination. The receptor set was obtained from a human donor who had a prior SARS-CoV-2 infection. Both conserved end residues are part of each CDR3. D genes are given only for firm matches. Clone size is shown for a subset of rows, as once, few, many or a class of expanded clone.

D gene	V gene	clone size	J gene	CDR3 protein	CDR3 DNA
NA	TRBV7-3	few	TRBJ2-1	CASSPRFEASYNEQFF	TGTGCCAGCAGCCCCCGCTTTGAGGCCTCCTACAATGAGCAGTTCTTC
NA	TRBV20-1	once	TRBJ2-3	CSQQVLDTQYF	TGCAGTCAACAGGTTTTGGATACGCAGTATTTT
NA	TRBV18	few	TRBJ2-7	CASSPPGQGGTVYEQYF	TGTGCCAGCTCACCACCGGGTCAGGGGGGTACGGTATACGAGCAGTACTTC
NA	TRBV6-2/TRBV6-3	NA	TRBJ2-3	CASSYSRQSTDTQYF	TGTGCCAGCAGTTACTCAAGGCAGAGCACAGATACGCAGTATTTT
NA	TRBV18	few	TRBJ1-1	CASSPSLGAGTEAFF	TGTGCCAGCTCACCATCTTTGGGGGCGGGCACTGAAGCTTTCTTT
NA	TRBV10-3	once	TRBJ2-7	CAISEASLYEQYF	TGTGCCATCAGTGAAGCCAGCTTATACGAGCAGTACTTC
TRBD2	TRBV28	NA	TRBJ2-1	CASSSPAGGMDNEQFF	TGTGCCAGCAGTTCCCCAGCGGGAGGAATGGACAATGAGCAGTTCTTC
NA	TRBV6-5	NA	TRBJ1-1	CASSYIPGGKYAFF	TGTGCCAGCAGTTATATTCCGGGGGGCAAGTATGCTTTCTTT
TRBD1	TRBV5-1	many	TRBJ2-1	CASSLDSPDRGYNEQFF	TGCGCCAGCAGCTTGGACTCCCCGGACAGGGGGTACAATGAGCAGTTCTTC
TRBD1	TRBV6-5	NA	TRBJ2-3	CASTGTGSTDTQYF	TGTGCCAGCACCGGGACAGGGAGCACAGATACGCAGTATTTT
NA	TRBV7-2	NA	TRBJ1-1	CASSLALGLDTEAFF	TGTGCCAGCAGCTTAGCGTTAGGTTTGGACACTGAAGCTTTCTTT
NA	TRBV19	NA	TRBJ1-1	CASSIRGGNTEAFF	TGTGCCAGTAGTATCAGGGGCGGTAACACTGAAGCTTTCTTT
TRBD1	TRBV5-1	NA	TRBJ2-3	CASSLAGRGSYF	TGCGCCAGCAGCTTGGCAGGCAGGGGGTCATATTTT
NA	TRBV5-1	NA	TRBJ2-5	CASSFRASGGETQYF	TGCGCCAGCAGCTTCCGGGCCTCTGGGGGGGAGACCCAGTACTTC
NA	TRBV6-2/TRBV6-3	NA	TRBJ1-1	CASSPRLEGFSPEAFF	TGTGCCAGCAGTCCCCGGCTGGAGGGTTTTAGCCCTGAAGCTTTCTTT
NA	TRBV14	NA	TRBJ2-4	CASSQAGVLAKNIQYF	TGTGCCAGCAGCCAAGCAGGGGTTTTAGCCAAAAACATTCAGTACTTC
NA	TRBV5-1	NA	TRBJ2-7	CASSSPGVGEQYF	TGCGCCAGCAGCTCGCCGGGGGTGGGGGAGCAGTACTTC
NA	TRBV6-1	few	TRBJ1-3	CASSEALGQSYSGNTIYF	TGTGCCAGCAGTGAAGCGCTGGGGCAATCTTACTCTGGAAACACCATATATTTT
NA	TRBV10-3	NA	TRBJ1-4	CAISGQFNEKLFF	TGTGCCATCAGTGGACAGTTTAATGAAAAACTGTTTTTT
NA	TRBV21-1	NA	TRBJ2-7	CASSKVSLLTSGLAYEQYF	TGTGCCAGCAGCAAAGTATCCCTTCTTACTAGCGGGCTAGCCTACGAGCAGTACTTC
NA	TRBV24-1	NA	TRBJ1-6	CATSDSGYNSPLHF	TGTGCCACCAGTGATTCAGGGTACAATTCACCCCTCCACTTT
TRBD1	TRBV19	NA	TRBJ2-7	CASSAGQGASPYEQYF	TGTGCCAGTAGTGCCGGACAGGGGGCGTCCCCCTACGAGCAGTACTTC
TRBD2	TRBV6-5	NA	TRBJ2-5	CASSFPSGGAQETQYF	TGTGCCAGCAGTTTCCCTAGCGGGGGGGCCCAAGAGACCCAGTACTTC
NA	TRBV6-1	NA	TRBJ2-3	CASSGPTMRTGPSTDTQYF	TGTGCCAGCAGTGGGCCGACAATGAGGACGGGACCTAGCACAGATACGCAGTATTTT
TRBD2	TRBV5-1	NA	TRBJ2-2	CASSFLAGTNTGELFF	TGCGCCAGCAGCTTTCTAGCGGGGACGAACACCGGGGAGCTGTTTTTT
TRBD1	TRBV3-1/TRBV3-2	once	TRBJ2-1	CASRNRADRGQYNEQFF	TGTGCCAGCAGGAACCGGGCTGACAGGGGGCAATACAATGAGCAGTTCTTC
NA	TRBV9	NA	TRBJ2-3	CASSVDPTGTQYF	TGTGCCAGCAGCGTCGACCCCACCGGTACGCAGTATTTT
NA	TRBV5-1	NA	TRBJ1-2	CASSGRDTGGGYTF	TGCGCCAGCAGCGGAAGGGACACCGGGGGAGGCTACACCTTC
NA	TRBV13	NA	TRBJ2-7	CASSSRTSSHEQYF	TGTGCCAGCAGCTCCCGCACATCGTCCCACGAGCAGTACTTC
TRBD1	TRBV2	NA	TRBJ2-7	CASSDRDRGDEQYF	TGTGCCAGCAGTGATAGGGACAGGGGCGACGAGCAGTACTTC
NA	TRBV18	many	TRBJ2-7	CASSPPGRGPLEQYF	TGTGCCAGCTCACCACCTGGCAGGGGCCCCCTCGAGCAGTACTTC
TRBD2	TRBV4-3	NA	TRBJ2-5	CASSQDNSGMYKTQYF	TGCGCCAGCAGCCAAGATAATAGCGGGATGTATAAGACCCAGTACTTC
TRBD2	TRBV10-3	NA	TRBJ2-1	CAIGGSAGDYNEQFF	TGTGCCATCGGAGGTTCAGCGGGGGACTACAATGAGCAGTTCTTC
TRBD1	TRBV7-9	NA	TRBJ1-2	CASSLTGGYGYTF	TGTGCCAGCAGCTTAACAGGGGGCTATGGCTACACCTTC
NA	TRBV28	NA	TRBJ1-2	CASNPPGRRGDGYTF	TGTGCCAGCAACCCCCCCGGGCGGCGGGGAGATGGCTACACCTTC
NA	TRBV19	once	TRBJ2-3	CASSIRRNTDTQYF	TGTGCCAGTAGTATACGGAGGAACACAGATACGCAGTATTTT
NA	TRBV29-1	NA	TRBJ2-5	CSGAPGYQETQYF	TGCAGCGGAGCCCCAGGTTACCAAGAGACCCAGTACTTC
TRBD2	TRBV2	once	TRBJ2-7	CASRSSGSVEQYF	TGTGCCAGCAGGAGTAGCGGGAGCGTCGAGCAGTACTTC
NA	TRBV7-2	NA	TRBJ1-2	CASSYYGIYGYTF	TGTGCCAGCAGTTACTACGGAATCTATGGCTACACCTTC
TRBD1	TRBV6-1	NA	TRBJ2-4	CASSASRTGISEGGKNIQYF	TGTGCCAGCAGTGCGTCACGGACAGGGATCTCCGAGGGCGGCAAAAACATTCAGTACTTC